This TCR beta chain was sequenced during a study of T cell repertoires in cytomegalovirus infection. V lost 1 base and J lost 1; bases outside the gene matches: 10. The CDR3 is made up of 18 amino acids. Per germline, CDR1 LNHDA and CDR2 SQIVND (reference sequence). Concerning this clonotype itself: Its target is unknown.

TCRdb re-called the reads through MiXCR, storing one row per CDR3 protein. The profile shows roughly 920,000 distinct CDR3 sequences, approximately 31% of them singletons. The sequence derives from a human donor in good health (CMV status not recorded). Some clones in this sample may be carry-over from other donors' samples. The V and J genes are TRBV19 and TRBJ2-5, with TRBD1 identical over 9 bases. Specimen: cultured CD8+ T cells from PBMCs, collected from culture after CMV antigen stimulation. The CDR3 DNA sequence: TGTGCCAGTAGTATAGGGTTCCGTGGACAGGGGATCCAAGAGACCCAGTACTTC. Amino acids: CASSIGFRGQGIQETQYF.